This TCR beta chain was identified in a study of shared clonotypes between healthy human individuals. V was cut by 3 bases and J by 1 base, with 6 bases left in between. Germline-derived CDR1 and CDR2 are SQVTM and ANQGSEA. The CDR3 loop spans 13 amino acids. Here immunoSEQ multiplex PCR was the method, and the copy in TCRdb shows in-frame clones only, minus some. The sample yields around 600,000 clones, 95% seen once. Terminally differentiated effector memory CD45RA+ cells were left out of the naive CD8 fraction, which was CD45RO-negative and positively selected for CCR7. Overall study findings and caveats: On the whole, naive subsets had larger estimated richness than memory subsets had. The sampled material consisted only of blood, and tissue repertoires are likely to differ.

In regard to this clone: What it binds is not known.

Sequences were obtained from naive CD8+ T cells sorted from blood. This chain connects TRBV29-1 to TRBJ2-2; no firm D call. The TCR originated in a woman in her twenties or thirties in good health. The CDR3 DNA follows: TGCAGCGTTGATTCTAAGAACACCGGGGAGCTGTTTTTT. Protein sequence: CSVDSKNTGELFF.